The table lists the clone carrying this TCR beta chain with a few counts. Unique molecular identifiers were used in preparing the TCRbeta library. TCRdb passed the PCR reads through MiXCR, listing each CDR3 protein once. The table shows some 490,000 distinct CDR3 sequences, with 12% occurring only once. The record originates from a study of T-cell reconstitution after alpha-beta-depleted transplantation in children. V lost 0 bases, J lost 3 bases, and 23 bases lay in between. This CDR3 is 20 amino acids long. The sequence derives from a human donor who donated a stem cell graft to a child with combined immunodeficiency. The source was PBMCs from the stem cell graft donor, collected from the stem cell graft. V is TRBV12-3 or TRBV12-4 and J is TRBJ2-2; possibly TRBD1 or TRBD2 for D (6 bases each). The CDR3 spells CASSLAPNILGGRDTGELFF. The CDR3 nucleotides are TGTGCCAGCAGTTTAGCCCCAAACATTTTAGGGGGGCGCGACACCGGGGAGCTGTTTTTT.